This record concerns one TCR beta chain sequence. There are many counts of this clonotype. The antigen it binds to is not known. No per-base quality is available; no much larger clone lies one base away. This specimen's time point label, interpreted: patch test 3, about 24 weeks after DPC sensitization. Per the publication, the treatment or condition label means: therapeutic diphenylcyclopropenone sensitization with weekly scalp DPC. At every patch-test visit, the blood draw took place before the patch test was put on. To be eligible, patients had to be aged 18 to 70, diagnosed with alopecia and judged suitable for DPC therapy, while pregnant patients were excluded. Unfractionated whole blood was collected in Tempus Blood RNA tubes, and total RNA was extracted from that blood. The method behind the library was RACE. Data came from a NextSeq 500. Library preparation attached unique molecular identifiers to individual cDNA molecules for quantitative, reproducible TCR counting. For every blood RNA sample, sequencing covered both the TCR alpha and TCR beta chains. The authors' analysis ran thus. The median number of TCRs per sample was over 85,000, ranging from roughly 23,224 to 690,600. V, J and CDR3 annotation of the TCR reads was carried out using the Decombinator software suite. To make PS versus PT1 abundance plots, every sample was subsampled to the same number of TCRs (28,000). TCRs were defined as expanded if absent before sensitization and observed at least eight times at the 2-week time point. TCRdb ran its own pipeline on the public reads, namely fastp trimming at Q25 and MiXCR clone calling, and kept in-frame beta chains. Here each entry gathers all rows of one CDR3 protein and keeps the most common genes and DNA. It is TCRdb's table, rather than the study itself, that gives the V and J calls and clone size. The sample contains 50,000 or so distinct CDR3 sequences, 9.9% of them found a single time. The ten largest clonotypes hold 15% to 20% of the sample.

The data were taken from a study of human T cells and chemical hapten exposure listed by TCRdb under 2021. Regarding the study in general: For sensitization, 2% DPC in acetone was applied to a roughly 2 cm by roughly 2 cm area of upper inner arm skin. Alopecia areata with under or over 50% scalp involvement, alopecia totalis and alopecia universalis were represented in the patient cohort, which was mostly female. For TCR sequencing, blood came from about 28 alopecia patients at anywhere from one to four time points (pre-sensitization, 2, 6 and 24 weeks). Blood samples were taken from patients before sensitization (week 0) and at 2, 6 and about 24 weeks after DPC sensitization. Peripheral blood TCR repertoire changes were tracked in vivo in alopecia patients during primary and secondary sensitization to the hapten diphenylcyclopropenone (DPC). Patients additionally received weekly therapeutic DPC doses to the scalp throughout the approximately 25-week study period. Libraries were pooled for sequencing, and variation in per-sample TCR yields was attributed mainly to small differences in library volumes within the pool. Patch testing was performed on the upper back with Finn chambers containing 0.01% DPC, and the patch tests were scored after 6 days according to International Contact Dermatitis Research Group standards. Summary of the overall study and its limitations: Patch test score correlated positively with the number of PT1 expanded TCRs, reaching significance at thresholds 8, 16 and 32 but not at 4. After repeated subsampling, changes were observed in the strength of the expansion versus patch-test correlation and in the threshold at which the correlation became significant. All patients had alopecia, a presumed autoimmune disease, so their immune response might differ from that of healthy individuals. Compared with pre-sensitization or healthy control sets, expanded TCRs formed significantly more large CDR3 similarity clusters, which is consistent with antigen-driven responses. The number of TCRs above 1 in 1000 frequency did not change with DPC sensitization; there was no evidence of global repertoire structure alterations.

The germline V gene encodes CDR1 MNHNY and CDR2 SVGAGI (reference sequence). V and J are trimmed by 5 bases and 4 bases, and the gene matches miss 5 bases of the junction. There are 14 amino acids in the CDR3, from cysteine to phenylalanine inclusive. The read is trimmed to its CDR3 DNA, 42 bases read in frame from base 1. The TCR originated in a woman in her 40s with alopecia areata. Some clones in this sample may be carry-over from other donors' samples. The rearranged segments are TRBV6-6 and TRBJ1-2; a stretch of 9 junction bases matches TRBD1. The sequencing used whole blood, collected in connection with sensitization to the hapten diphenylcyclopropenone (DPC). Here the CDR3 is given as CASSLGTGSYGYTF. The sequenced DNA: TGTGCCAGCAGTCTCGGGACAGGGAGCTATGGCTACACCTTC.